The 17 T cell receptor beta chains reported below all come from one sample, sequenced in a study of blood T cell repertoires in COVID-19. Using immunoSEQ multiplex PCR, the repertoire was profiled, and TCRdb retains in-frame clones only, with some absent. The data contain about 300,000 clones, 80% to 95% of them seen just once; the ten biggest clones take up approximately 2.1%. The sequenced sample consisted of peripheral blood. These receptor sequences come from a woman in her twenties or thirties with COVID-19, enrolled during active disease.

This chain joins TRBV27 and TRBJ2-1; D unresolved. Between the trimmed V and J ends, which lost 0 bases and 4 bases, there was a span of 7 bases. CDR1 MNHEY and CDR2 SMNVEV come from the germline V gene (reference sequence). The CDR3 loop spans 14 amino acids. CDR3 DNA sequence: TGTGCCAGCAGTTTATCGTTCAGTTACAATGAGCAGTTCTTC. As protein: CASSLSFSYNEQFF.

This chain's CDR3 is CASSFNLQSMNTEAFF. The CDR3 nucleotides read TGTGCCAGCAGTTTCAACTTACAGTCCATGAACACTGAAGCTTTCTTT. The chain joins TRBV27 to TRBJ1-1; D is uncertain. The CDR3 consists of 16 residues. Trimming stripped 3 bases from V and 0 bases from J, with 14 bases between. Germline CDR1 reads MNHEY; CDR2 reads SMNVEV (reference sequence).

J is TRBJ1-3 and V is TRBV27, with D perhaps TRBD1 (5 bases). This CDR3 is 15 amino acids long. Trimming took 2 bases from V and 2 from J, leaving 10 bases between them. Germline V gives CDR1 MNHEY, CDR2 SMNVEV (reference sequence). CDR3 region: CASSLQGGAGNTIYF. CDR3 nucleotide sequence: TGTGCCAGCAGTTTACAGGGAGGCGCTGGAAACACCATATATTTT.

The chain has TRBV11-2 and TRBJ1-2; TRBD1 aligns across 9 bases. Germline V gives CDR1 SGHAT, CDR2 FQNNGV. J lost 4 bases, V lost 4 bases, and 4 bases had no gene match. The CDR3 loop spans 14 amino acids. CDR3 sequence: CASSWTGEPYGYTF. CDR3 in DNA: TGTGCCAGCAGCTGGACAGGGGAGCCCTATGGCTACACCTTC.

The genes are TRBV7-9 and TRBJ1-1; 7 positions match TRBD1. V was clipped by 5 bases and J by 3 bases; unmatched bases: 6. CDR1 and CDR2 (germline): SEHNR, FQNEAQ (reference sequence). The length of the CDR3 is 14 residues. As DNA, the CDR3 is TGTGCCAGCAGCGCGGACAGGTTTTACACTGAAGCTTTCTTT. Amino acid sequence: CASSADRFYTEAFF.

The chain recombines TRBV5-1 with TRBJ2-5, with D perhaps TRBD2 (6 bases). This CDR3 region has 15 residues. Germline CDR1 SGHRS, CDR2 YFSETQ. Trimming pared 0 bases from V and 5 bases from J, leaving 14 bases between. This CDR3 reads CASSLDEARGETQYF. In DNA form, the CDR3 reads TGCGCCAGCAGCTTGGATGAGGCCCGGGGGGAGACCCAGTACTTC.

This chain joins TRBV7-9 and TRBJ2-1; TRBD2 matches at 7 bases. Per the germline V gene, CDR1 is SEHNR and CDR2 is FQNEAQ (reference sequence). CDR3 length: 17 residues. The trim removed 2 bases at V and 5 bases at J, leaving 12 bases unmatched. The CDR3 nucleotides read TGTGCCAGCAGCTTAACAATCGGCGGGAGACCTAACAATGAGCAGTTCTTC. Translating gives CASSLTIGGRPNNEQFF.

The chain uses TRBV29-1 and TRBJ2-1; D possibly corresponds to TRBD1 (6 bases). Germline V gene data show CDR1 as SQVTM and CDR2 as ANQGSEA. With 5 bases removed from V and 4 bases from J, the gap between germline ends came to 15 bases. The CDR3 runs 14 residues. The DNA for the CDR3 is TGCAGCGTTTCCCCAACAGGGAATTACAATGAGCAGTTCTTC. It yields the protein CSVSPTGNYNEQFF.

CDR3 bases: TGCGCCAGCAGCTTGCGGGGTGACACTGAAGCTTTCTTT. Its protein is CASSLRGDTEAFF. The chain carries TRBV5-1 and TRBJ1-1; D is undetermined. V was shortened by 1 base and J by 3 bases, with 7 bases between the two germline ends. CDR1 SGHRS and CDR2 YFSETQ come from the germline V gene. The CDR3 spans 13 residues.

The chain uses TRBV19 and TRBJ2-1; D is possibly TRBD2 (5 bases). The CDR3 contains 13 residues. With 1 base removed from V and 9 bases from J, the gap between germline ends came to 10 bases. The germline V gene encodes CDR1 LNHDA and CDR2 SQIVND (reference sequence). The CDR3 DNA reads TGTGCCAGTAGTATAGTCGGGGTAGGTGAGCAGTTCTTC. This codes for CASSIVGVGEQFF.

This clone was picked up one time. The chain carries TRBV10-3 and TRBJ2-2; 10 nucleotides align to TRBD2. The CDR3 has 18 residues. Germline V gives CDR1 ENHRY, CDR2 SYGVKD. V dropped 4 bases and J dropped 2; count of bases not matched to a gene: 10. The CDR3 reads CAISGVAGGGYNTGELFF. The DNA of the CDR3 is TGTGCCATCAGTGGGGTAGCGGGAGGTGGTTACAACACCGGGGAGCTGTTTTTT.

The V gene is TRBV28, the J gene TRBJ2-7; 10 nucleotides agree with TRBD1. Germline trimming cut 7 bases from V and 7 bases from J; bases unmatched to any gene: 7. Germline V gives CDR1 MDHEN, CDR2 SYDVKM. The CDR3 is made up of 13 amino acids. CDR3: CASTLRDRGEQYF. The CDR3 DNA sequence: TGTGCCAGCACCCTGAGGGACAGGGGAGAGCAGTACTTC.

The genes are TRBV6-5 and TRBJ1-1; 7 bases line up with TRBD1. Germline CDR1 and CDR2: MNHEY and SVGAGI. The CDR3 is made up of 15 amino acids. Trimming took 5 bases from V and 1 from J; bases not matched to a gene: 7. The CDR3 DNA sequence: TGTGCCAGCAGTATAAACAGGGGACAGAACACTGAAGCTTTCTTT. It encodes CASSINRGQNTEAFF.

The rearrangement links TRBV30 to TRBJ2-4; 9 bases line up with TRBD2. The CDR3 sequence is 17 residues long. V was clipped by 0 bases and J by 0 bases; unmatched bases: 6. The germline gives CDR1 GTSNPN, CDR2 SVGIG (reference sequence). CDR3 DNA sequence: TGTGCCTGGAGTGTATGGCAACTAGCGGGAGCCAAAAACATTCAGTACTTC. It codes for CAWSVWQLAGAKNIQYF. Based on the CDR3 plus reference TRBV30 and TRBJ2-4, the full variable domain is SQTIHQWPATLVQPVGSPLSLECTVEGTSNPNLYWYRQAAGRGLQLLFYSVGIGQISSEVPQNLSASRPQDRQFILSSKKLLLSDSGFYLCAWSVWQLAGAKNIQYFGAGTRLSVL.

DNA for the CDR3: TGTGCCAGCAGCCCTGGGACAGGTGACATGAACACTGAAGCTTTCTTT. Its protein is CASSPGTGDMNTEAFF. This chain links TRBV5-6 with TRBJ1-1, with 8 bases that match TRBD1. This CDR3 spans 16 amino acids. V lost 4 bases and J lost 0; bases outside the gene matches: 8. The germline V gene encodes CDR1 SGHDT and CDR2 YYEEEE. The full variable domain, in which reference TRBV5-6 and TRBJ1-1 provide the parts outside the CDR3, is DAGVTQSPTHLIKTRGQQVTLRCSPKSGHDTVSWYQQALGQGPQFIFQYYEEEERQRGNFPDRFSGHQFPNYSSELNVNALLLGDSALYLCASSPGTGDMNTEAFFGQGTRLTVV.

This clone was seen a single time. The chain recombines TRBV5-6 with TRBJ1-1; D is unresolved. The V end lost 1 base, the J end lost 0 bases, and 7 bases lay between the germline ends. There are 14 residues in the CDR3. Germline assignment: CDR1 SGHDT and CDR2 YYEEEE. CDR3 bases: TGTGCCAGCAGCTTGCTCGGGTTGAACACTGAAGCTTTCTTT. Protein: CASSLLGLNTEAFF.

This chain links TRBV6-5 with TRBJ2-2, with a tentative D call TRBD2 (6 bases). The V gene's germline CDR1 is MNHEY and CDR2 SVGAGI. V was clipped by 6 bases and J by 4 bases, with 12 bases between them. There are 14 residues in the CDR3. CDR3 sequence: CASRAPGGTGELFF. The CDR3 DNA follows: TGTGCCAGCAGGGCCCCCGGGGGCACCGGGGAGCTGTTTTTT.